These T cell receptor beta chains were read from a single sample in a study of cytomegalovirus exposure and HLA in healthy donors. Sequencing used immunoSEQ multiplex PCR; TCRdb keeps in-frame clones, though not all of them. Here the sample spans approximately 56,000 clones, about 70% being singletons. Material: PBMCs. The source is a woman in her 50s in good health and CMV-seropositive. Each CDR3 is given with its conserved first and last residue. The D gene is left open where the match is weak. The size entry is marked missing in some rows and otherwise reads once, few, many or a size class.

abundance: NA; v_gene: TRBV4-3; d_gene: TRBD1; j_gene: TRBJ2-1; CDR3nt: TGCGCCAGCAGCGCACCGGGACAGTCCTACAATGAGCAGTTCTTC; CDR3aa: CASSAPGQSYNEQFF
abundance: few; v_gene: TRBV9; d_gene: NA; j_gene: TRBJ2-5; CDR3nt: TGTGCCAGCAGTCCCGGGACACAAGAGACCCAGTACTTC; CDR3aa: CASSPGTQETQYF
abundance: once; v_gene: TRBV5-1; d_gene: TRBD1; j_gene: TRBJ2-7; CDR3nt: TGCGCCAGCAGCTTGGCAACCCACCCGGGACAGGGGTACGAGCAGTACTTC; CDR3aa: CASSLATHPGQGYEQYF
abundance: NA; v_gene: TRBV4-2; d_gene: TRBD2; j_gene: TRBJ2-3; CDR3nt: TGTGCCAGCAGCCAAGATCCTAGCGGGAGGGCTAGCACAGATACGCAGTATTTT; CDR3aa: CASSQDPSGRASTDTQYF
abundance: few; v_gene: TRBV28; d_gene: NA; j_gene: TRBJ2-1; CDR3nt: TGTGCCAGCAAGGGGATGAGCTCCTACAATGAGCAGTTCTTC; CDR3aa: CASKGMSSYNEQFF
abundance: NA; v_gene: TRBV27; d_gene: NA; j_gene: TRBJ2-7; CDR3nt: TGTGCCAGCGGAGGGCCGTCCCCACTAGGCGAGCAGTACTTC; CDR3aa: CASGGPSPLGEQYF
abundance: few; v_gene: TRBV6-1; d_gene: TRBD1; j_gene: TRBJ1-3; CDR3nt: TGTGCCAGCAGTGACCGACGACAGGGTTTCGGAAACACCATATATTTT; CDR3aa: CASSDRRQGFGNTIYF
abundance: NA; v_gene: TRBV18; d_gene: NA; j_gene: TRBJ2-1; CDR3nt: TGTGCCAGCTCACCAAGGCACGGGATCGATGAGCAGTTCTTC; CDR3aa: CASSPRHGIDEQFF
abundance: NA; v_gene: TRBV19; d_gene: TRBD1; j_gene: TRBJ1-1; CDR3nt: TGTGCCAGTAGTATGTTGGGACAGGGAAGCTCTGAAGCTTTCTTT; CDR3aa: CASSMLGQGSSEAFF
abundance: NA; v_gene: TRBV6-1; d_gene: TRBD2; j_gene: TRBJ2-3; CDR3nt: TGTGCCAGCAGGAAGAGCGGGAGGGCCGGAGATACGCAGTATTTT; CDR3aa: CASRKSGRAGDTQYF
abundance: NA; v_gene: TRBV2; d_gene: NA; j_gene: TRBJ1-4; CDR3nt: TGTGCCAGCAGTGTTCAGGGGAAGGCTAATGAAAAACTGTTTTTT; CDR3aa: CASSVQGKANEKLFF
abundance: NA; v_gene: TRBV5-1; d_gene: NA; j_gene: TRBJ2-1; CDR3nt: TGCGCCAGCAGCCGCGGGCCGACGGGGGAGCAGTTCTTC; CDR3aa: CASSRGPTGEQFF
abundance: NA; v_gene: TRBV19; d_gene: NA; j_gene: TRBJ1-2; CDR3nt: TGTGCCAGCGGCGGTCAGAACATCTATGGCTACACCTTC; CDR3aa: CASGGQNIYGYTF
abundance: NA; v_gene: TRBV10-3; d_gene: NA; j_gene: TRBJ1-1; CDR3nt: TGTGCCATCAGCCGGACAGTCTTGAACACTGAAGCTTTCTTT; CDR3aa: CAISRTVLNTEAFF
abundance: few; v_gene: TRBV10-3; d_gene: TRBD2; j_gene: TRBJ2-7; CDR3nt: TGTGCCATCAGTGACTCGGGACTAGCTACCTACGAGCAGTACTTC; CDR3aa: CAISDSGLATYEQYF
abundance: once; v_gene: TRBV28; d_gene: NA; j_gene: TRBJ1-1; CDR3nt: TGTGCCAGCAGATTCAACACGTTTGAAGCTTTCTTT; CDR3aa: CASRFNTFEAFF
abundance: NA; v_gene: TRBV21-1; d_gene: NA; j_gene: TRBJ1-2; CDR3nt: TGTGCCAGCGAGTGTCAGGGGGTGCGTGGCTACACCTTC; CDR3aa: CASECQGVRGYTF
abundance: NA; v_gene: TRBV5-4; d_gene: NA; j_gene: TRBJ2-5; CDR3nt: TGTGCCAGCAGCTTGCGGTCCCAAGAGACCCAGTACTTC; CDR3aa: CASSLRSQETQYF
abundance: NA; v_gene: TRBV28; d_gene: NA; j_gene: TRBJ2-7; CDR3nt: TGTGCCAGCACCTCTGGTGTGGGAGCCTACGAGCAGTACTTC; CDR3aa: CASTSGVGAYEQYF
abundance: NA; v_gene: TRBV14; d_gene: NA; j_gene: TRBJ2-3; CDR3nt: TGTGCCAGCAGCCAAGCCGGGGGGCAGTATTTT; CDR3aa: CASSQAGGQYF
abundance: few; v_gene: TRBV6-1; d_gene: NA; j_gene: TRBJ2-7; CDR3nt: TGTGCCAGCAGTCAGTACAGGGTTGCCTACGAGCAGTACTTC; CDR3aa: CASSQYRVAYEQYF
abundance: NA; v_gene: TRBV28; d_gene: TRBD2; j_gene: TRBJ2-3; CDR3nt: TGTGCCGGTAGGCGGGAGAGGGGCACAGATACGCAGTATTTT; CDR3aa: CAGRRERGTDTQYF
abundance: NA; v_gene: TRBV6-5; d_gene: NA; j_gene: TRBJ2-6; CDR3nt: TGTGCCAGCAGACCCCAGGGCGCTGGGGCCAACGTCCTGACTTTC; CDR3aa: CASRPQGAGANVLTF
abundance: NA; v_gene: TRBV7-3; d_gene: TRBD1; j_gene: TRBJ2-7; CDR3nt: TGTGCCAGCAGCTTACACTTAGGGGAAGGGGGACAGGGGTGCGAGTACGAGCAGTACTTC; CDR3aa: CASSLHLGEGGQGCEYEQYF
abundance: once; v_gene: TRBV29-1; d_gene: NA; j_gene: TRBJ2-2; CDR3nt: TGCAGCCCTAATTTAAACTTCAGGGGCAAGGGGACCGGGGAGCTGTTTTTT; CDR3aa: CSPNLNFRGKGTGELFF
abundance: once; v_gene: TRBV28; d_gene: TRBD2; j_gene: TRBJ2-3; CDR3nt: TGTGCCAGCAGTTCCGGGACTAGCGGGGCCCAGGAGTCAGATACGCAGTATTTT; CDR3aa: CASSSGTSGAQESDTQYF
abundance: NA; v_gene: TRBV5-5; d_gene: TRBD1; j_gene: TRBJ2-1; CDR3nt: TGTGCCAGCAGCCCACGACAGGGGAATGAGCAGTTCTTC; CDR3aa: CASSPRQGNEQFF
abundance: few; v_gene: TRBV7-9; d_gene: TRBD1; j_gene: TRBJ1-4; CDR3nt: TGTGCCAGCAGCCTCGGGGACAGGGATAATGAAAAACTGTTTTTT; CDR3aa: CASSLGDRDNEKLFF
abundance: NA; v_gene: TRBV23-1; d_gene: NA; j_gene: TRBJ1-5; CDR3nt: TGCGCCAGCCCCCAAGCCGCCACCCCGATTCAGCCCCAGCATTTT; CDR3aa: CASPQAATPIQPQHF
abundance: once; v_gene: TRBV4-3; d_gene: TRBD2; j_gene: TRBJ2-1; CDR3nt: TGCGCCAGCAGCCAACGCGGGGGGGAGGGCGAGCAGTTCTTC; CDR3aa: CASSQRGGEGEQFF
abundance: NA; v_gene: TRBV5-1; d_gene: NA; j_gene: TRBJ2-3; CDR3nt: TGCGCCAGCAGCTTGGTTTCGGGTACAGATACGCAGTATTTT; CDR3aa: CASSLVSGTDTQYF
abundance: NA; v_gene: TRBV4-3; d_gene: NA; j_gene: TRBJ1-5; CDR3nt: TGCGCCAGCAGCCAATCTCTCGGGACAAGTCAGCCCCAGCATTTT; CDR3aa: CASSQSLGTSQPQHF
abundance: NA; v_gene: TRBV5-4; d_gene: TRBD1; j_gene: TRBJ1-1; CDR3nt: TGTGCCACCCAAACCGACAGGGGAGTCCGGAGCACTGAAGCTTTCTTT; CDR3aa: CATQTDRGVRSTEAFF
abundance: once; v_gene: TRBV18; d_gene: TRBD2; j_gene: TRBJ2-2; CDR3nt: TGTGCCAGCTCACAGACTAGCGAGATAATCACCGGGGAGCTGTTTTTT; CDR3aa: CASSQTSEIITGELFF
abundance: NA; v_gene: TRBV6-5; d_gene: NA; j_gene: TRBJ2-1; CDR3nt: TGTGCCAGCAGTTACGATAACGGGAACAACAATGAGCAGTTCTTC; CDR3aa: CASSYDNGNNNEQFF
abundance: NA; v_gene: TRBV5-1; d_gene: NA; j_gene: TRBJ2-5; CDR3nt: TGCGCCAGCAGCTTGGCGCCACTTCTAGAGACCCAGTACTTC; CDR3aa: CASSLAPLLETQYF
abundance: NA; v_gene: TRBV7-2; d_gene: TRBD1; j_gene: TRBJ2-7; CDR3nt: TGTGCCAGCAGCAAGGGACAGGCTGGCTCCTACGAGCAGTACTTC; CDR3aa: CASSKGQAGSYEQYF
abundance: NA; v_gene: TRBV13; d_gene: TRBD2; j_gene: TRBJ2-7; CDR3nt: TGTGCCAGCAGCCACCGGAGGGAGGGACGTAGGATGTCCTACGAGCAGTACTTC; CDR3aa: CASSHRREGRRMSYEQYF
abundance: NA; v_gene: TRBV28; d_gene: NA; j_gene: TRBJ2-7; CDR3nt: TGTGCCAGCACCCCGCACTCTGCGGGTTACTACGAGCAGTACTTC; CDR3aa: CASTPHSAGYYEQYF
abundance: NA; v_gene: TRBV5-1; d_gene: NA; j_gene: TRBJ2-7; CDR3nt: TGCGCCAGCAGCCTATCAGGGAACGAGCAGTACTTC; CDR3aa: CASSLSGNEQYF
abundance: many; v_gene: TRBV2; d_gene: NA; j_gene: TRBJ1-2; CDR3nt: TGTGCCAGCAGTCAGGGGAACTATGGCTACACCTTC; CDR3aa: CASSQGNYGYTF
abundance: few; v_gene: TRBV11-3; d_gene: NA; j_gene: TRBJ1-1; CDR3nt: TGTGCCAGCAGCCTACAGCAGAACACTGAAGCTTTCTTT; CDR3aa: CASSLQQNTEAFF
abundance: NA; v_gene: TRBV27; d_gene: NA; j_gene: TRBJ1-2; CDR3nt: TGTGCCAGCAGTTTAGGGGGGGCGCCCAACTATGGCTACACCTTC; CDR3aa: CASSLGGAPNYGYTF
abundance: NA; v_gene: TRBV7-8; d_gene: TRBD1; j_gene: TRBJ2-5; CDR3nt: TGTGCCAGCAGCTCTTTACAGGGGACGAAAGAGACCCAGTACTTC; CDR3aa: CASSSLQGTKETQYF
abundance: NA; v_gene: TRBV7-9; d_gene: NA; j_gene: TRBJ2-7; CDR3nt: TGTGCCAGCAGCTTAGAATACGGGGGTTTGGGCGAGCAGTACTTC; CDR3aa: CASSLEYGGLGEQYF
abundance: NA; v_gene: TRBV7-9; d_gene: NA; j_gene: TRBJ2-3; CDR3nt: TGTGCCAGTTCTGTAGGGGGTGACACAGATACGCAGTATTTT; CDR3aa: CASSVGGDTDTQYF
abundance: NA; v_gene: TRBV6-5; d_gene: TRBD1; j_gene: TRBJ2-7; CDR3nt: TGTGCCAGCAGTTCAAGACAGGGGAGGCTTTTCGAGCAGTACTTC; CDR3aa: CASSSRQGRLFEQYF
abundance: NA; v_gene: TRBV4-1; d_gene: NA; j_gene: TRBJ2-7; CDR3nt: TGCGCCAGCAGCCGAGAAGAGGGCCTGGGGTCCTACGAGCAGTACTTC; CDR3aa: CASSREEGLGSYEQYF
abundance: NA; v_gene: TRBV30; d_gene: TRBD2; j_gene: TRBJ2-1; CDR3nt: TGTGCCTGGAGCGACCTTAGCGGGAGCTCCTACAATGAGCAGTTCTTC; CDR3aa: CAWSDLSGSSYNEQFF
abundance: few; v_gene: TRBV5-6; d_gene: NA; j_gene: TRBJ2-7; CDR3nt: TGTGCCTCCCTCTACGAGCAGTACTTC; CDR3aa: CASLYEQYF
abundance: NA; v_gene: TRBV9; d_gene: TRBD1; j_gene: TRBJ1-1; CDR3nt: TGTGCCAGCAGCGTAGCAACAGGGGTTCAGGCTGAAGCTTTCTTT; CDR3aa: CASSVATGVQAEAFF
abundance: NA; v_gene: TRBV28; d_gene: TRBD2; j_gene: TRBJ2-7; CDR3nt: TGTGCCAGCTGGGGTCTCGGGGGGGCCGAGCAGTACTTC; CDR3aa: CASWGLGGAEQYF
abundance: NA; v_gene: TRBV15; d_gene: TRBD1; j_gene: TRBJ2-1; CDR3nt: TGTGCCACCAGCAGTGGCCCGGACAGGGGTTCGTACAATGAGCAGTTCTTC; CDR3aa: CATSSGPDRGSYNEQFF
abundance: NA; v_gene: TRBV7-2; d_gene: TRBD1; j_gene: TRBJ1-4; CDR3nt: TGTGCCAGCAGCTTAAGGACAGGGACTAATGAAAAACTGTTTTTT; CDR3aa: CASSLRTGTNEKLFF
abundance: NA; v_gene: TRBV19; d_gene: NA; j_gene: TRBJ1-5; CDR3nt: TGTGCCAGTAGTATAGATCGGAGGGGCCTCAGCAATCAGCCCCAGCATTTT; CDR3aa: CASSIDRRGLSNQPQHF